This note documents a single T cell receptor (beta chain) sequence. The antigen is undetermined. It was with 60 Vbeta and 13 Jbeta primers that the PCR ran. Methods used by the authors: The count from a later analysis was about 80 million unique TCR beta chains, roughly 11 million of them shared. Sequencing was performed with immunoSEQ multiplex PCR; in TCRdb, only in-frame clones are kept and a portion is missing. Clone size and the V and J calls come from that table; the DNA yielded D and trimming. This table holds roughly 140,000 clones, around four fifths found once. In germline, CDR1 is MNHNS, CDR2 SASEGT. V was trimmed by 3 bases and J by 5 bases, leaving 13 bases between them. The CDR3 runs 14 residues. These data originate in a study of cytomegalovirus exposure and HLA in healthy donors. Study results and caveats: Investigators reported about 160 TCR beta chains as tied to cytomegalovirus.

This receptor was obtained from a male donor in good health and CMV-seronegative. The V call is TRBV6-1, the J call TRBJ1-1; no clear D gene. The sequenced sample consisted of PBMCs. CDR3: CASSEGFTWTEAFF. CDR3 nucleotide sequence: TGTGCCAGCAGTGAGGGCTTTACTTGGACTGAAGCTTTCTTT.